This note documents a single T cell receptor (beta chain) sequence. A read error is possible here, since a much larger clone lies one base away. This entry comes from a study of T cells in Graves' hyperthyroidism and ophthalmopathy. RNA transcripts were the template for amplifying TCR beta CDR3 regions. TCR CDR3 underwent first-round RT-PCR with the HTBI primer set. TCRdb called the multiplex PCR reads again in MiXCR, with one record for every CDR3 protein. The profile shows about 660,000 distinct CDR3 sequences, less than 45% of them singletons. Clinical symptoms, serum thyroxine and TRAb, thyroid ultrasound and orbital computed tomography together formed the diagnostic basis. Germline V CDR1 and CDR2: SGHAT, FQNNGV. The germline V and J ends were trimmed by 2 bases and 3 bases, with 8 bases remaining between them. The CDR3 extends over 14 amino acids.

The sequenced sample consisted of peripheral blood or thyroid tissue (not recorded which). This TCR was sampled from an adult man with Graves' disease, either hyperthyroidism or ophthalmopathy (not recorded which). The chain joins TRBV11-2 to TRBJ1-5; D not certain. CDR3 loop: CASSLFWVNQPQHF. The CDR3 DNA follows: TGTGCCAGCAGCTTATTTTGGGTCAATCAGCCCCAGCATTTT. The variable domain in full, with the rest retrieved from reference TRBV11-2 and TRBJ1-5, is EAGVAQSPRYKIIEKRQSVAFWCNPISGHATLYWYQQILGQGPKLLIQFQNNGVVDDSQLPKDRFSAERLKGVDSTLKIQPAKLEDSAVYLCASSLFWVNQPQHFGDGTRLSIL.